This is a list of T cell receptor beta chains from one sample in a study of graft-versus-host responses after intestinal transplantation. Their specific antigens are unknown. Data came from immunoSEQ multiplex PCR; TCRdb stores just in-frame clones and leaves some out. The table lists about 71,000 clones, about nine tenths of them singletons. The specimen comprised unstimulated CD8+ T cells sorted from spleen or lymph node cells, sampled before intestinal transplant. These receptors all come from a human donor who received an intestinal transplant. Each CDR3 is given with its conserved first and last residue. A D gene is named only where the DNA matches it firmly. Clone size is given for some rows only: seen once, a few or many times, or a class if the clone is expanded.

clone size	V gene	D gene	CDR3 length	J gene	CDR3 protein	CDR3 DNA
.	TRBV27	TRBD2	15	TRBJ2-1	CASSLGTSVNNEQFF	TGTGCCAGCAGTTTAGGGACTAGCGTTAACAATGAGCAGTTCTTC
.	TRBV19	.	16	TRBJ1-6	CASSNRPAGEGSPLHF	TGTGCCAGTAGTAACCGACCCGCGGGAGAAGGGTCACCCCTCCACTTT
.	TRBV6-5	TRBD1	14	TRBJ1-2	CASSSAGTGAGYTF	TGTGCCAGCAGTTCCGCCGGGACAGGGGCTGGCTACACCTTC
.	TRBV10-2	.	11	TRBJ2-2	CATEATGELFF	TGCGCCACCGAGGCCACCGGGGAGCTGTTTTTT
.	TRBV5-6	.	16	TRBJ2-4	CASSAGLGIAKNIQYF	TGTGCCAGCAGCGCGGGCCTCGGAATAGCCAAAAACATTCAGTACTTC
once	TRBV13	.	17	TRBJ1-3	CASSLGLGGFSGNTIYF	TGTGCCAGCAGCTTAGGTCTGGGCGGGTTCTCTGGAAACACCATATATTTT
.	TRBV13	.	12	TRBJ2-7	CASSPGASEQYF	TGTGCCAGCAGCCCAGGGGCCTCCGAGCAGTACTTC
.	TRBV27	TRBD1	13	TRBJ1-4	CASRGQLNEKLFF	TGTGCCAGCAGGGGACAGCTTAATGAAAAACTGTTTTTT
.	TRBV5-5	.	13	TRBJ1-1	CASSGEAWTEAFF	TGTGCCAGCAGCGGGGAGGCGTGGACTGAAGCTTTCTTT
.	TRBV13	TRBD1	13	TRBJ1-1	CASSFGQGAEAFF	TGTGCCAGCAGCTTTGGACAGGGGGCTGAAGCTTTCTTT
.	TRBV7-3	TRBD2	16	TRBJ2-1	CASSLGTRSSPNEQFF	TGTGCCAGCAGCTTAGGGACTAGGTCGAGTCCCAATGAGCAGTTCTTC
.	TRBV5-6	.	15	TRBJ2-7	CASSWGVGQNYEQYF	TGTGCCAGCAGCTGGGGCGTAGGGCAGAACTACGAGCAGTACTTC
.	TRBV9	.	15	TRBJ1-3	CASSAGGYSGNTIYF	TGTGCCAGCAGCGCGGGGGGATACTCTGGAAACACCATATATTTT
few	TRBV27	.	13	TRBJ1-1	CASSLAGRTEAFF	TGTGCCAGCAGTTTAGCAGGGAGGACTGAAGCTTTCTTT
.	TRBV4-1	.	14	TRBJ2-1	CASSQEGTYNEQFF	TGCGCCAGCAGCCAAGAGGGGACTTACAATGAGCAGTTCTTC
.	TRBV9	.	14	TRBJ2-7	CASSVGGPAYEQYF	TGTGCCAGCAGCGTGGGAGGCCCAGCCTACGAGCAGTACTTC
.	TRBV25-1	.	11	TRBJ1-2	CASSDGRGYTF	TGTGCCAGCAGTGACGGTCGCGGCTACACCTTC
.	TRBV9	TRBD1	15	TRBJ2-1	CASSPGQKVANEQFF	TGTGCCAGCAGCCCGGGACAGAAGGTCGCCAATGAGCAGTTCTTC
.	TRBV7-9	TRBD1	17	TRBJ2-7	CASESADPGQADYEQYF	TGTGCCAGCGAATCCGCCGATCCGGGACAGGCAGACTACGAGCAGTACTTC
.	TRBV11-3	TRBD1	15	TRBJ2-1	CASSPDRGEWNEQFF	TGTGCCAGCAGCCCGGACAGGGGTGAGTGGAATGAGCAGTTCTTC
.	TRBV5-4	.	16	TRBJ2-3	CASSLEASLGVLSQYF	TGTGCCAGCAGCTTGGAGGCAAGTTTAGGAGTTCTCTCGCAGTATTTT
.	TRBV10-2	.	12	TRBJ2-3	CASTGSADTQYF	TGCGCCAGCACAGGGTCCGCAGATACGCAGTATTTT
.	TRBV5-1	.	15	TRBJ2-1	CASSFTSGSYNEQFF	TGCGCCAGCAGCTTTACCAGCGGCTCCTACAATGAGCAGTTCTTC
.	TRBV5-8	TRBD1	16	TRBJ2-5	CASTRQGASPRSTQYF	TGTGCCAGCACCCGACAGGGGGCAAGTCCAAGATCGACCCAGTACTTC
.	TRBV6-6	.	14	TRBJ1-5	CASSAYISNQPQHF	TGTGCCAGCAGTGCATACATTAGCAATCAGCCCCAGCATTTT
.	TRBV10-2	.	16	TRBJ1-1	CASIGVGSEDRLEAFF	TGCGCCAGCATCGGGGTTGGTAGTGAAGATCGCCTTGAAGCTTTCTTT
.	TRBV7-2	TRBD2	17	TRBJ2-2	CASSPKWAGGPPGELFF	TGTGCCAGCAGCCCCAAGTGGGCGGGGGGGCCCCCCGGGGAGCTGTTTTTT
.	TRBV5-4	TRBD2	19	TRBJ2-1	CASSLAPLAGGQGTAEQFF	TGTGCCAGCAGCTTGGCCCCCCTAGCGGGGGGGCAAGGGACGGCGGAGCAGTTCTTC
.	TRBV7-8	.	13	TRBJ2-3	CASRSTTDDTQYF	TGTGCCAGCAGGTCGACAACTGATGATACGCAGTATTTT
few	TRBV9	.	15	TRBJ1-5	CASSVEGQIGQPQHF	TGTGCCAGCAGCGTAGAAGGACAGATCGGGCAGCCCCAGCATTTT
.	TRBV2	.	17	TRBJ2-2	CASSEAPYVPGEGELFF	TGTGCCAGCAGTGAAGCACCCTACGTCCCGGGTGAGGGGGAGCTGTTTTTT
.	TRBV2	.	14	TRBJ1-1	CASTGRRADTEAFF	TGTGCCAGCACCGGCCGCAGGGCCGACACTGAAGCTTTCTTT
once	TRBV19	.	14	TRBJ2-7	CASSIGGDYYEQYF	TGTGCCAGTAGTATAGGTGGAGATTACTACGAGCAGTACTTC
.	TRBV19	.	11	TRBJ1-1	CASSSNTEAFF	TGTGCCAGTAGTTCAAACACTGAAGCTTTCTTT
.	TRBV29-1	.	11	TRBJ1-1	CSVEEGTEAFF	TGCAGCGTTGAGGAGGGAACTGAAGCTTTCTTT
.	TRBV6-5	TRBD1	14	TRBJ2-1	CASSYFRGQSEQFF	TGTGCCAGCAGTTATTTCAGGGGGCAAAGTGAGCAGTTCTTC
.	TRBV6-5	.	13	TRBJ1-3	CASSPQGGNTIYF	TGTGCCAGCAGTCCCCAGGGCGGAAACACCATATATTTT
.	TRBV4-1	.	15	TRBJ1-1	CASSHLQGVGSEAFF	TGCGCCAGCAGCCACTTGCAGGGCGTTGGGTCTGAAGCTTTCTTT
once	TRBV15	TRBD1	16	TRBJ1-4	CATSRVKGATNEKLFF	TGTGCCACCAGCAGAGTTAAGGGGGCGACTAATGAAAAACTGTTTTTT
once	TRBV10-1	.	16	TRBJ1-3	CASSESRPGEGNTIYF	TGCGCCAGCAGTGAGTCGAGGCCAGGGGAAGGAAACACCATATATTTT
.	TRBV13	TRBD2	17	TRBJ2-3	CASSSGSSGEHTDTQYF	TGTGCCAGCAGCTCGGGGTCTAGCGGGGAGCACACAGATACGCAGTATTTT
.	TRBV19	.	12	TRBJ2-3	CASSIGGDTQYF	TGTGCCAGTAGTATTGGGGGGGATACGCAGTATTTT
.	TRBV9	.	14	TRBJ1-3	CASSGGEPGNTIYF	TGTGCCAGCAGCGGGGGGGAACCTGGAAACACCATATATTTT